This T cell receptor (beta chain) was recovered during a study of blood T cells in healthy people across ages. Trimming cost V 6 bases and J 11 bases, with 16 bases left between them. The CDR3 has 12 amino acids. It was with a sample-barcoded 5' primer and a J-beta primer mix that a second PCR of roughly 6 to 11 cycles was run. TCRdb re-called the 5' RACE reads with MiXCR, one entry per CDR3 protein. The sample holds roughly 1 million distinct CDR3 sequences; less than 25% are singletons and the top ten take about 0.72%. The same specimen was also included in a second study, on T cells of mothers and their children. That source reports: Barcodes and 2-4 random nucleotides were added by M1S in the second PCR. It was related mother-child pairs that showed slightly higher overlap than unrelated pairs, without reaching significance.

Material: blood. The chain links TRBV12-3 or TRBV12-4 to TRBJ1-2; D is undetermined. The clonotype originates from a girl aged 2-15 years in good health. The CDR3 DNA follows: TGTGCCAGCAGCCGTCCGTCGCCCGGTTACACCTTC. Translation gives CASSRPSPGYTF.